The next 13 T cell receptor beta chains were all read from a single sample in a study of T cell repertoires in cytomegalovirus infection. TCRdb called the reads again in MiXCR, with one record for every CDR3 protein. This table holds roughly 500,000 distinct CDR3 sequences, about 15% found once. Sequencing was performed on CD8+ T cells from PBMCs. These receptors were obtained from a human donor in good health (CMV status not recorded). Some clones in this sample may be carry-over from other donors' samples.

This clonotype was recorded at least ten times. The chain is built from TRBV11-3 and TRBJ2-1; TRBD1 agrees at 8 bases. This CDR3 has 14 residues. The ends lost 1 base at V and 6 bases at J; junction bases unmatched: 2. Germline values: CDR1 SGHNT, CDR2 YENEEA. The DNA of the CDR3 is TGTGCCAGCAGCTTAGCCCAGGGGGCCAATGAGCAGTTCTTC. Its protein product is CASSLAQGANEQFF.

V gene TRBV15 combines with J gene TRBJ2-6, with no clear D. Trimming left V 3 bases short and J 0 bases short, with 6 bases between. Looked up from germline, CDR1 is LNHNV and CDR2 is YYDKDF (reference sequence). The CDR3 spans 15 residues. The CDR3 protein is CATSRWTSGANVLTF. The CDR3 DNA reads TGTGCCACCAGCAGGTGGACCTCTGGGGCCAACGTCCTGACTTTC.

This clonotype has more than one count but fewer than ten. This chain uses TRBV6-2 or TRBV6-3 with TRBJ2-7; TRBD2 matches at 9 bases. Germline assignment: CDR1 MNHEY and CDR2 SVGEGT. The CDR3 covers 18 residues. With 5 bases clipped from V and 2 bases from J, the junction kept 16 bases outside the gene matches. The chain's CDR3 is CASSQGIAGELLPYEQYF. The CDR3 coding sequence is TGTGCCAGCAGTCAAGGGATAGCGGGAGAATTATTACCCTACGAGCAGTACTTC.

The CDR3 sequence: CASSLASGQRSYEQYF. The CDR3 bases are TGTGCCAGCAGCTTAGCATCGGGACAGCGCTCCTACGAGCAGTACTTC. The V call is TRBV5-4, the J call TRBJ2-7, with TRBD1 matching 7 bases. Germline V CDR1 and CDR2: SGHNT, YYREEE (reference sequence). With V trimmed by 2 bases and J by 0 bases, 8 bases remained unmatched. The CDR3 spans 16 residues. The whole variable domain, filled in from reference TRBV5-4 and TRBJ2-7, reads ETGVTQSPTHLIKTRGQQVTLRCSSQSGHNTVSWYQQALGQGPQFIFQYYREEENGRGNFPPRFSGLQFPNYSSELNVNALELDDSALYLCASSLASGQRSYEQYFGPGTRLTVT.

This clonotype occurred a few times. The gene calls are TRBV27 and TRBJ2-7; 11 bases align to TRBD2. The V segment lost 4 bases and the J segment 1 base; nucleotides outside the gene matches: 3. The CDR3 has 15 amino acids. Germline CDR1 MNHEY, CDR2 SMNVEV (reference sequence). In DNA form, the CDR3 reads TGTGCCAGCAGTTCCAGACTAGCGGGGTCCTACGAGCAGTACTTC. Translated: CASSSRLAGSYEQYF.

The chain links TRBV7-2 to TRBJ2-7; possible D gene TRBD2, 6 bases. The V end lost 4 bases, the J end lost 2 bases, and 12 bases lay between the germline ends. Germline loops: CDR1 SGHTA, CDR2 FQGNSA. The CDR3 loop spans 14 amino acids. CDR3 residues: CASSCGAPAYEQYF. CDR3 DNA: TGTGCCAGCAGCTGCGGGGCACCGGCCTACGAGCAGTACTTC.

This clonotype was recorded at least ten times. The chain links TRBV7-9 to TRBJ1-4; no definite D call. Trimming removed 6 bases from V and 8 bases from J, with 10 bases in between. CDR3 length equals 12 residues. Germline assignment: CDR1 SEHNR and CDR2 FQNEAQ (reference sequence). For the CDR3, the DNA is TGTGCCAGCAGTACAACACAGGAAAAACTGTTTTTT. It encodes CASSTTQEKLFF.

At least ten counts were recorded for this clonotype. The chain joins TRBV11-2 to TRBJ1-1, with unresolved D. This CDR3 is built from 14 residues. Germline V gives CDR1 SGHAT, CDR2 FQNNGV. Trimming cost V 0 bases and J 1 base, with 6 bases left between them. The CDR3 spells CASSLEWANTEAFF. The CDR3, as DNA: TGTGCCAGCAGCTTAGAGTGGGCGAACACTGAAGCTTTCTTT.

This clonotype was seen many times. V usage is TRBV4-2 and J usage is TRBJ2-5, with D possibly TRBD2 on 7 matching bases. CDR1 and CDR2 from the germline V gene are LGHNA and YNFKEQ. Trimming removed 3 bases at V and 4 bases at J, with 15 bases between. This CDR3 has 15 residues. This CDR3 is CASSQQKGGAETQYF. The CDR3 bases are TGTGCCAGCAGCCAGCAAAAGGGGGGGGCAGAGACCCAGTACTTC.

A remark on this clonotype: The conserved phenylalanine or tryptophan is not found at the CDR3 terminus, so this likely reflects a read error. The genes are TRBV7-2 and TRBJ2-1; 10 nucleotides match TRBD2. The CDR3 loop spans 18 amino acids. The germline V gene encodes CDR1 SGHTA and CDR2 FQGNSA. CDR3 sequence: CASSLVSSGRRGRNEQFC. CDR3 nucleotides: TGTGCAAGCAGCTTAGTGTCTAGCGGGAGAAGGGGGCGGAATGAGCAGTTCTGC.

This chain links TRBV27 with TRBJ1-5; 8 bases align to TRBD1. CDR3 size: 16 residues. CDR1 MNHEY and CDR2 SMNVEV come from the germline V gene (reference sequence). After removal of 5 bases from V and 2 bases from J, the junction contained 8 bases not matched to a gene. The CDR3 protein is CASSPELTGGNQPQHF. For the CDR3, the DNA is TGTGCCAGCAGTCCGGAATTGACAGGGGGCAATCAGCCCCAGCATTTT.

Only a few counts were recorded for this clonotype. This chain uses TRBV9 with TRBJ2-7, with a weak D call TRBD2 (6 bases). Looked up from germline, CDR1 is SGDLS and CDR2 is YYNGEE. Trimming pared 0 bases from V and 5 bases from J, leaving 15 bases between. This CDR3 spans 15 amino acids. The CDR3 reads CASSVAGVPGNEQYF. CDR3 bases: TGTGCCAGCAGCGTAGCGGGGGTGCCCGGCAACGAGCAGTACTTC.

This clonotype was recorded many times. This sequence joins TRBV27 and TRBJ2-7; D is unclear. V was cut by 0 bases and J by 7 bases, with 10 bases left in between. This CDR3 is built from 13 residues. Germline values: CDR1 MNHEY, CDR2 SMNVEV (reference sequence). DNA of the CDR3: TGTGCCAGCAGTTTATCCCAGACATGGGAGCAGTACTTC. It is translated as CASSLSQTWEQYF.